Below are 2 T cell receptor beta chains sequenced from a single sample in a study of cytomegalovirus exposure and HLA in healthy donors. A multiplex PCR was run with 60 Vbeta primers and 13 Jbeta primers. Method: immunoSEQ multiplex PCR; TCRdb's copy keeps in-frame clones and lacks some. The data hold 120,000 or so clones, with less than 85% observed a single time. Sequenced sample: PBMCs. The receptors shown here come from a male donor in good health and CMV-seronegative.

The V gene is TRBV5-1, the J gene TRBJ2-1, with a tentative D call TRBD1 (6 bases). Germline V gene sequence: CDR1 SGHRS, CDR2 YFSETQ. Trimming stripped 4 bases from V and 5 bases from J, with 13 bases between. The CDR3 loop spans 14 amino acids. The CDR3 protein is CASSPRDTHNEQFF. The CDR3 nucleotides are TGCGCCAGCAGCCCCCGGGACACCCACAATGAGCAGTTCTTC. Looking up the rest from reference TRBV5-1 and TRBJ2-1 gives the full variable domain: KAGVTQTPRYLIKTRGQQVTLSCSPISGHRSVSWYQQTPGQGLQFLFEYFSETQRNKGNFPGRFSGRQFSNSRSEMNVSTLELGDSALYLCASSPRDTHNEQFFGPGTRLTVL.

The chain is built from TRBV30 and TRBJ1-5, with D possibly TRBD1 on 5 matching bases. This CDR3 has 13 residues. CDR1 GTSNPN and CDR2 SVGIG come from the germline V gene (reference sequence). With 2 bases removed from V and 7 bases from J, the gap between germline ends came to 12 bases. In DNA, the CDR3 is TGTGCCTGGAGTACGGCGGGGGTCCAGCCCCAGCATTTT. It yields the protein CAWSTAGVQPQHF.